Listed below are T cell receptor beta chains from one sample, sequenced in a study of OX40 agonist ivuxolimab in advanced cancers. TCRdb keeps only in-frame clones here, not all; method: immunoSEQ multiplex PCR. The sample holds 69,000 or so clones, 85% seen once. The sample consisted of CD4+ or CD8+ T cells sorted from blood, taken in a trial of the OX40 agonist ivuxolimab. The source is an adult with an advanced solid tumor such as melanoma, head and neck, liver or kidney cancer. Each CDR3 is given with its conserved first and last residue. A D gene is named only where the DNA matches it firmly. Only part of the rows carry a size: once, few, many, or a class if the clone is expanded.

CDR3nt	CDR3aa	j_gene	v_gene	abundance	d_gene
TGCACCCCCCGGGAGGGGCTCGAGCAGTACTTC	CTPREGLEQYF	TRBJ2-7	TRBV20-1	.	TRBD2
TGTGCCAGCAGTGGCTCTGTCCGGCCATATGGCTACACCTTC	CASSGSVRPYGYTF	TRBJ1-2	TRBV28	.	.
TGCGCCAGCAGCTTAACCAGAATGCAGGAGACCCAGTACTTC	CASSLTRMQETQYF	TRBJ2-5	TRBV5-1	.	.
TGTGCCTGGAGCCGTAAGATCCCTTTACTGAGCTACACCTTC	CAWSRKIPLLSYTF	TRBJ1-2	TRBV30	.	.
TGTGCCAGCAGGAAGACTAGCGGGGGGGAAGATACGCAGTATTTT	CASRKTSGGEDTQYF	TRBJ2-3	TRBV4-2	few	TRBD2
TGTGCCAGCAGTGAACTTCCGGGGACAGAGCAGTTCTTC	CASSELPGTEQFF	TRBJ2-1	TRBV6-1	.	.
TGTGCCAGCATTGCTAGCGGGAGCTCCCACGAGCAGTACTTC	CASIASGSSHEQYF	TRBJ2-7	TRBV6-5	.	TRBD2
TGTGCCAGCAGCTTACAGTCAGTTAAGAGGGGTGGCTACACCTTC	CASSLQSVKRGGYTF	TRBJ1-2	TRBV13	.	.
TGTGCCAGCAGCTTAAGGCAGGGCAATCAGCCCCAGCATTTT	CASSLRQGNQPQHF	TRBJ1-5	TRBV7-2	.	.
TGTGCCAGCAGCGTAGTGAGAGGGAACACTGAAGCTTTCTTT	CASSVVRGNTEAFF	TRBJ1-1	TRBV9	.	.
TGTGCCAGCAGTGAGAGGGCATTCGGGGGCTACACCTTC	CASSERAFGGYTF	TRBJ1-2	TRBV2	.	.
TGTGCCAGCAGCTTGACAGGGGGTAATTCACCCCTCCACTTT	CASSLTGGNSPLHF	TRBJ1-6	TRBV5-6	.	TRBD1
TGTGCCAGCAGGCGCCTTAGCGGGAGTGGGAATGAGCAGTTCTTC	CASRRLSGSGNEQFF	TRBJ2-1	TRBV11-2	few	TRBD2
TGTGCCATCAGCAATTCTGGGACTAGCGGGGACCACTACAATGAGCAGTTCTTC	CAISNSGTSGDHYNEQFF	TRBJ2-1	TRBV10-3	.	TRBD2
TGTGCCAGCAGCTTGATGGCTAGCGGGAGGGTCCACGAGCAGTACTTC	CASSLMASGRVHEQYF	TRBJ2-7	TRBV5-6	.	TRBD2
TGTGCCAGCAGCGCTTCTAGGACAGGGGACGAGCAGTACTTC	CASSASRTGDEQYF	TRBJ2-7	TRBV2	once	TRBD1
TGTGCCAGCAGTTACCTTAGGACAGATACGCAGTATTTT	CASSYLRTDTQYF	TRBJ2-3	TRBV6-5	.	.
TGCGCCAGCTGGGACAGGGAAAAGGAGCAGTACTTC	CASWDREKEQYF	TRBJ2-7	TRBV10-2	once	TRBD1
TGTGCCAGCAGCCCCATTGGGCTCACCGGCTACACCTTC	CASSPIGLTGYTF	TRBJ1-2	TRBV14	.	.
TGTGCCAGCAGCTCCCTACTTTACAGGGGAGAGACCCAGTACTTC	CASSSLLYRGETQYF	TRBJ2-5	TRBV11-1	.	TRBD1
TGTGCCAGCAGTTACTCGACGGGACACGTATACGAGCAGTACTTC	CASSYSTGHVYEQYF	TRBJ2-7	TRBV6-6	.	.
TGTGCCAGCAGTTTCCTTAGCGGGGGAGGTTACAATGAGCAGTTCTTC	CASSFLSGGGYNEQFF	TRBJ2-1	TRBV28	few	TRBD2
TGCGCCAGCAGCTGGAGGGGCGGGGGGCAAGAGACCCAGTACTTC	CASSWRGGGQETQYF	TRBJ2-5	TRBV5-1	once	TRBD2
TGTGCCAGCAGCCGACTAGCGGGGGGTATCTCCTACGAGCAGTACTTC	CASSRLAGGISYEQYF	TRBJ2-7	TRBV28	once	TRBD2
TGCGCCAGCAGCATGATACAGGGGTTTAATGAAAAACTGTTTTTT	CASSMIQGFNEKLFF	TRBJ1-4	TRBV5-1	.	TRBD1
TGTGCCAGCAGCTTGGCGTCTTCCAGCGGGAGGGCTAGGCAGTACTTC	CASSLASSSGRARQYF	TRBJ2-7	TRBV5-4	.	TRBD2
TGCGCCAGCAGCCTAGGGACTAGCGGGGGGGCTGTGGAGCAGTTCTTC	CASSLGTSGGAVEQFF	TRBJ2-1	TRBV5-1	.	TRBD2
TGTGCCAGTAGTGACAGGAACACCGGGGAGCTGTTTTTT	CASSDRNTGELFF	TRBJ2-2	TRBV19	.	.
TGTGCCAGCAGCTCAGGGGGCGGATACGAGCAGTACTTC	CASSSGGGYEQYF	TRBJ2-7	TRBV7-9	few	TRBD1
TGTGCCAGCAGCGGGGCCAGGGTTTCCTACGAGCAGTACTTC	CASSGARVSYEQYF	TRBJ2-7	TRBV7-2	.	.
TGTGCCAGCAGCTTAGGGGCGGGGCTCGAGCAGTACTTC	CASSLGAGLEQYF	TRBJ2-7	TRBV7-2	.	.
TGCAGTGCCAACAGGGGTTTCGAGCAGTTCTTC	CSANRGFEQFF	TRBJ2-1	TRBV20-1	.	TRBD1
TGTGCCAGCAGCTTGGCGGGACTGGCCAGTCGAGAGACCCAGTACTTC	CASSLAGLASRETQYF	TRBJ2-5	TRBV5-4	.	.
TGTGCCTCCACACGAGAGGTCTATAATTCACCCCTCCACTTT	CASTREVYNSPLHF	TRBJ1-6	TRBV19	.	.
TGTGCCAGCAGCCAAGATCCCCAGCAGGGTTATCAGCCCCAGCATTTT	CASSQDPQQGYQPQHF	TRBJ1-5	TRBV4-2	.	.
TGTGCCAGCAGCTTAGATGGGCAGCCAAATGAAAAACTGTTTTTT	CASSLDGQPNEKLFF	TRBJ1-4	TRBV7-9	.	.
TGTGCCAGTAGTGGTACGGGCGTAGGCCCCCAGCATTTT	CASSGTGVGPQHF	TRBJ1-5	TRBV19	.	.
TGTGCCAGTAGTAGACAGGGCACAACTAATGAAAAACTGTTTTTT	CASSRQGTTNEKLFF	TRBJ1-4	TRBV19	.	TRBD1
TGCGCCAGCAGCCGTGGGGACAGGATAAATGAGCAGTTCTTC	CASSRGDRINEQFF	TRBJ2-1	TRBV5-1	.	TRBD1
TGCAGCGCCTCACAGGGAAACTATGGCTACACCTTC	CSASQGNYGYTF	TRBJ1-2	TRBV29-1	once	.
TGTGCCAGCAGTGAGGGACAGGGAACCTACGAGCAGTACTTC	CASSEGQGTYEQYF	TRBJ2-7	TRBV2	.	TRBD1
TGTGCCAGCAGCTTGACCAGTTCCCACGAGCAGTACTTC	CASSLTSSHEQYF	TRBJ2-7	TRBV5-4	.	.
TGTGCCAGTAGTATGTCCGGGTCTGGTGAAAAACTGTTTTTT	CASSMSGSGEKLFF	TRBJ1-4	TRBV19	few	.
TGTGCCAGTAGTAGGACGGCGACCTACGAGCAGTACTTC	CASSRTATYEQYF	TRBJ2-7	TRBV19	.	.
TGTGCCAGCTCACCGAGGGGTGAAGGCTACACCTTC	CASSPRGEGYTF	TRBJ1-2	TRBV18	.	.
TGTGCCAGCAGTGAAGAGACAGGGCGGGGAGGCTACACCTTC	CASSEETGRGGYTF	TRBJ1-2	TRBV6-1	.	TRBD1
TGTGCCTGGGAGGGACAGTTCAACACTGAAGCTTTCTTT	CAWEGQFNTEAFF	TRBJ1-1	TRBV30	.	TRBD1
TGTGCCAGCTCACCACTAGGGAGCCCTTACAATGAGCAGTTCTTC	CASSPLGSPYNEQFF	TRBJ2-1	TRBV18	.	.
TGTGCCAGCAGCTTAGTTACATCCATAGAGCAGTACTTC	CASSLVTSIEQYF	TRBJ2-7	TRBV11-3	.	.
TGCGCCAGCAGCTTGGCCCCAGGGCCCGATCAGCCCCAGCATTTT	CASSLAPGPDQPQHF	TRBJ1-5	TRBV5-1	.	.
TGTGCCAGCAGCTTAGATAGGACAGGGGGCAACACCGGGGAGCTGTTTTTT	CASSLDRTGGNTGELFF	TRBJ2-2	TRBV7-9	.	TRBD1
TGCGCCAGCAGCTTGCCGGGAGGGGGCTTAGATACGCAGTATTTT	CASSLPGGGLDTQYF	TRBJ2-3	TRBV5-1	.	.
TGTGCCAGCAGCTTTCCCGGGACTAGCTCCGAGCAGTACTTC	CASSFPGTSSEQYF	TRBJ2-7	TRBV7-2	.	TRBD2